In this sample, the clone carrying this TCR beta chain turned up a few times. Its target is not known. The data were taken from a study of cytomegalovirus exposure and HLA in healthy donors. Whole-study findings and limits: The records held CMV serostatus as the only immune exposure information.

V was clipped by 4 bases and J by 13 bases; unmatched bases: 7. Germline CDR1 is SGHAT and CDR2 is FQNNGV. The CDR3 has 12 amino acids. The PCR was carried out with 60 Vbeta primers and 13 Jbeta primers. Assay used: immunoSEQ multiplex PCR; TCRdb lists only in-frame clones, some missing. The sample has roughly 100,000 clones, 15% seen once. The sequence derives from a female donor in good health and CMV-seronegative. The chain joins TRBV11-2 to TRBJ2-3, with 8 bases aligning to TRBD2. Sequenced material: PBMCs. CDR3 in amino acids: CASSSGISGKYF. CDR3 DNA sequence: TGTGCCAGCAGCTCGGGAATTAGCGGGAAGTATTTT.